The clone carrying this T cell receptor beta chain was counted many times. This entry belongs to a study of T cells in Graves' hyperthyroidism and ophthalmopathy. In the study overall: The blood sample was taken at first diagnosis, before treatment began.

V was clipped by 2 bases and J by 6 bases; unmatched bases: 21. Germline CDR1 SGHTA, CDR2 FQGNSA. CDR3 length: 19 residues. TCR beta CDR3 sequences were amplified from RNA transcripts. The HTBI primer set was used in a first-round RT-PCR of the TCR CDR3. TCRdb re-analysed the multiplex PCR reads in MiXCR, keeping a single row per CDR3 protein. The table records hundreds of thousands of distinct CDR3 sequences, about 15% of them present only once. The clonotype comes from a woman aged 18-30 years with Graves' hyperthyroidism. The sequenced material came from blood. The genes are TRBV7-2 and TRBJ2-5; 7 bases line up with TRBD2. This CDR3 reads CASSLRKGRAGSTSQTQYF. CDR3 bases: TGTGCCAGCAGCTTAAGAAAAGGGAGGGCCGGTTCGACTAGTCAGACCCAGTACTTC. Variable domain in full (rest from reference TRBV7-2 and TRBJ2-5): GAGVSQSPSNKVTEKGKDVELRCDPISGHTALYWYRQSLGQGLEFLIYFQGNSAPDKSGLPSDRFSAERTGGSVSTLTIQRTQQEDSAVYLCASSLRKGRAGSTSQTQYFGPGTRLLVL.